This TCR beta chain was captured by sequencing in a study of shared clonotypes between healthy human individuals (dated by TCRdb to about 2020). With respect to the entire study: The cohort included a few men and a couple of women between 18 and 49 years of age. Leukapheresis yielded between about 0.8 and 8.9 billion PBMCs per donor. To increase sequencing depth and limit assay-specific biases, different laboratories used diverse techniques to prepare libraries and sequence TCR repertoires. For each donor, CD4 naive and CD4 memory were each given three plates, CD8 naive was given two plates, and CD8 memory was given one plate. To estimate repertoire size and how much clonotype sharing occurs between individuals, the study deeply sequenced the blood TCR repertoires of about 5 healthy adults. Overall results and qualifications from the work: Sampling was restricted to blood, and TCR repertoires in tissues likely differ from the TCR repertoires found in blood. The small number of donors limited the genetic and exposure-history diversity represented. Clonotypes shared by all four sorted-subset donors showed higher generation probabilities than non-shared clonotypes. Sharing across several donors was observed for around 5% of naive CD4, about 3.2% of naive CD8, 2.3% of memory CD4, and 0.4% of memory CD8 clonotypes. Pairwise subsampling indicated that sequencing depth was expected to affect the degree of clonotype sharing among donors. Estimated clonotype richness was generally larger for naive than for memory subsets. Even with the large sequencing depth, rarefaction of the sorted-subset datasets indicated that sequencing was incomplete.

Using the deep immunoSEQ assay, TCR CDR3 regions were amplified from genomic DNA by multiplex PCR. Extracted genomic DNA from each cell subset was spread evenly across all wells of several immunoSEQ 96-well plates, with each plate serving as a replicate. For sorted subsets, approximately 200 ng of genomic DNA, equivalent to some 33,000 T cell genomes, went into each replicate PCR. The purified libraries were quantified using a Qubit 3.0 fluorometer, sized with a Bioanalyzer 2100, and then quantified again using the KAPA Library Quantification kit. Each immunoSEQ 96-well plate was sequenced on its own single-read 150-cycle Illumina NextSeq 550 flow cell. The study's own analysis went as follows. Because the immunoSEQ output held only junctional sequences and lacked quality scores, the filtering could not match the filtering applied to full-length reads. To assign V/J genes and CDR3, sequences were annotated against IMGT germline references using PyIR, a Python wrapper for IgBLAST v1.9. Any read was removed if the V/J assignment was weak (E-value above 1e-6), the CDR3 was missing, or the read contained stop codons, out-of-frame junctions, or ambiguous translated residues. V3J clonotypes were defined as sequences sharing the same inferred V gene, J gene, and CDR3 amino acid sequence. Percentage overlap between repertoires was calculated by dividing the number of shared unique clonotypes by the size of the smaller repertoire. Three approaches were used to assess repertoire richness: RTK rarefaction, the Chao1 estimator, and Recon v2.1 estimates of unobserved clonotypes. For all TCRbeta clonotypes obtained by the gDNA method from a handful of donors, generation probabilities were computed with OLGA. The table was pulled from immuneACCESS by TCRdb, which kept in-frame rearrangements only. Such tables lose some clones; where checked, under half of the loss comes from unresolved V genes, and the rest has no known cause. V and J calls and clone size follow that table, whereas D and trimming were derived from the DNA. The sample profile shows some 1.5 million clones; roughly 95% of them were found once. The ten largest account for roughly 1.1% of the sample.

The donors were healthy, HIV-negative adults with no recently reported acute infections or vaccinations. Every donor was a Caucasian adult living in Nashville, Tennessee, USA. CD4+ T cells were enriched through magnetic negative selection, after which naive cells were positively selected on CD45RA and the remaining negative fraction served as the memory subset. Blood was collected by leukapheresis, and PBMCs were isolated by Ficoll-Histopaque density gradient centrifugation and then cryopreserved in liquid nitrogen vapor phase. Purity and quantity of every magnetically sorted T cell population were checked by analytical flow cytometry. From each sorted fraction, genomic DNA was isolated and quantified by UV absorbance on a Nanodrop 2000c. Of note for this clone: No cognate antigen has been identified for it. Base qualities are not provided; no much larger clone lies one nucleotide away.

The CDR3, from cysteine to phenylalanine, totals 13 residues. CDR3 DNA is the only sequence kept; it has 39 bases, read in frame from the first base. V was cut back by 5 bases and J by 5 bases, leaving a gap of 12 bases between them. The germline V gene (reference sequence) provides CDR1 SEHNR and CDR2 FQNEAQ. Sequences were obtained from naive CD4+ T cells sorted from blood. The sample's cell subset or site label, in plain terms: CD45RA+ positively selected. This receptor was taken from a man aged 25-45 years in good health. Here the chain combines TRBV7-9 and TRBJ1-2; a weak D assignment points to TRBD1 (6 bases agree). The nucleotides are TGTGCCAGCAGCCTGGACAGCCAGTATGGCTACACCTTC. Translated, it gives CASSLDSQYGYTF.